This is a list of T cell receptor beta chains from one sample in a study of vaccination effects on CD4 cells after COVID-19. Their target antigens are unknown. Sequencing used immunoSEQ multiplex PCR; TCRdb keeps in-frame clones, though not all of them. The sample gives 20,000 to 30,000 clones, 73% of which show up once; 5% is in the top ten. Sequenced material: CD4+ T cells from PBMCs cultured with SARS-CoV-2 spike peptides, taken before COVID-19 vaccination. Receptors originate from a human donor who received a COVID-19 vaccine. The CDR3 runs from the conserved cysteine through the conserved F or W.

j_gene	v_gene	CDR3aa
TRBJ1-2	TRBV11-2	CASSPTGGNYGYTF
TRBJ2-3	TRBV2	CASRFSGAEDTDTQYF
TRBJ2-3	TRBV4-1	CASSQGGQDGDTQYF
TRBJ1-5	TRBV19	CASSPSRPPYQPQHF
TRBJ1-1	TRBV19	CASSRARGNTEAFF
TRBJ2-3	TRBV18	CASSPTLTPTDTQYF
TRBJ2-3	TRBV6-5	CASRSHDRGTDTQYF
TRBJ2-7	TRBV15	CATSTDSVRWNEQYF
TRBJ2-2	TRBV28	CASSFLGKNTGELFF
TRBJ1-5	TRBV10-3	CAKGTENQPQHF
TRBJ2-3	TRBV18	CASSPPASDTQYF
TRBJ1-3	TRBV5-1	CASNLDGSGNTIYF
TRBJ2-2	TRBV9	CASSVGAGPNTGELFF
TRBJ1-4	TRBV18	CASSPTINEKLFF
TRBJ2-7	TRBV7-9	CATWGTGDYEQYF
TRBJ1-3	TRBV7-2	CASSLSGSAGNTIYF
TRBJ2-1	TRBV5-1	CASSIGGYNEQFF
TRBJ1-1	TRBV19	CASSQGASGTRTEAFF
TRBJ2-3	TRBV6-1	CASSEKVEGSDTQYF
TRBJ2-1	TRBV6-1	CASSELAGGQNEQFF
TRBJ2-1	TRBV5-1	CASSLRLDRGNEQFF
TRBJ1-2	TRBV5-1	CASSSRAQTNYGYTF
TRBJ2-1	TRBV4-1	CASSQGVSGSSYNEQFF